A single sample is the source of the 28 T cell receptor beta chains below, sequenced in a study of shared T cell receptors in the human thymus. TCRdb's copy holds only in-frame clones and misses some; the assay was immunoSEQ multiplex PCR. Among just under 550,000 clones, around 78% were seen once, and the ten largest hold roughly 0.013%. These data were also reused for a study on human thymus T cells.

The sample consisted of thymocytes. These receptors were collected from a boy in the first two years of life with a congenital heart defect.

The V and J genes are TRBV25-1 and TRBJ2-7; D is perhaps TRBD2 (6 bases). The CDR3 is made up of 15 amino acids. The germline V gene has CDR1 MGHDK and CDR2 SYGVNS. The V and J ends lost 7 bases and 2 bases respectively, with 18 bases between them. CDR3 DNA: TGTGCCAGCACCAGAGGAGGGGAGCCGACCTACGAGCAGTACTTC. Residues: CASTRGGEPTYEQYF.

The chain links TRBV5-1 to TRBJ2-1; maybe TRBD2 (6 bases). CDR3 size: 17 residues. The V and J ends lost 1 base and 7 bases respectively, with 21 bases between them. The germline V gene encodes CDR1 SGHRS and CDR2 YFSETQ. The CDR3 DNA reads TGCGCCAGCAGCTTGCCCCCTGGCGGGGTATATGGGAATGAGCAGTTCTTC. It codes for CASSLPPGGVYGNEQFF.

The chain recombines TRBV28 with TRBJ1-1; the D is unclear. The CDR3 contains 11 residues. Looked up from germline, CDR1 is MDHEN and CDR2 is SYDVKM. V shed 6 bases and J shed 2 bases, with 4 bases lying between them. The CDR3 loop reads CASSPNTEAFF. The CDR3 coding sequence is TGTGCCAGCAGCCCAAACACTGAAGCTTTCTTT.

This clone was observed a handful of times. The chain recombines TRBV5-1 with TRBJ2-7; D is uncertain. The CDR3 is 14 amino acids. CDR1 is SGHRS, CDR2 YFSETQ, per germline. The ends were cut back, 0 bases at V and 4 bases at J, with 11 bases in the middle. As DNA, the CDR3 is TGCGCCAGCAGCTTGGTAGCACGTCGGTACGAGCAGTACTTC. Protein sequence: CASSLVARRYEQYF.

The chain has TRBV6-5 and TRBJ2-5; 9 nucleotides line up with TRBD1. The germline CDR1 and CDR2 sequences are MNHEY and SVGAGI. Trimming took 6 bases from V and 0 from J; bases not matched to a gene: 5. The CDR3 runs 15 residues. This CDR3 reads CASRPRDRDQETQYF. The CDR3 nucleotides read TGTGCCAGCAGGCCCCGGGACAGGGACCAAGAGACCCAGTACTTC.

V is TRBV30 and J is TRBJ2-5; 12 positions agree with TRBD2. V gave up 0 bases and J gave up 3 bases; unmatched junction bases: 5. The CDR3 runs to 16 residues. CDR1 GTSNPN and CDR2 SVGIG come from the germline V gene (reference sequence). Here the CDR3 reads CAWSVRLAGVKETQYF. The CDR3 nucleotides read TGTGCCTGGAGTGTACGACTAGCGGGGGTTAAAGAGACCCAGTACTTC.

This chain connects TRBV7-2 to TRBJ2-7; TRBD2 matches at 13 bases. The CDR3 loop spans 17 amino acids. CDR1 and CDR2 (germline): SGHTA, FQGNSA. The ends lost 5 bases at V and 2 bases at J; junction bases unmatched: 9. As DNA, the CDR3 is TGTGCCAGCAGCATCGGACTAGCGGGAGAAGCGACCTACGAGCAGTACTTC. Protein sequence: CASSIGLAGEATYEQYF.

The chain carries TRBV23-1 and TRBJ2-7; 9 nucleotides match TRBD1. TRBV23-1 is an ORF, and what it does is uncertain. The CDR3 has 14 residues. V dropped 4 bases and J dropped 3; count of bases not matched to a gene: 4. The CDR3 reads CASSPPGQGYEQYF. The CDR3 DNA follows: TGCGCCAGCAGTCCACCGGGACAGGGCTACGAGCAGTACTTC.

This clone was counted between two and nine times. The rearrangement links TRBV28 to TRBJ2-5; the D gene is possibly TRBD2 (7 bases). The CDR3 is 14 residues long. CDR1 and CDR2 from the germline V gene are MDHEN and SYDVKM. Between the trimmed V and J ends, which lost 3 bases and 5 bases, there was a span of 13 bases. The CDR3: CASSLGGGLETQYF. As DNA, the CDR3 is TGTGCCAGCAGTTTGGGGGGGGGCCTTGAGACCCAGTACTTC.

The count of this clone is one. The chain employs TRBV4-3 and TRBJ1-5, with TRBD1 matching 7 bases. Germline V gene sequence: CDR1 LGHNA, CDR2 YSLEER. The CDR3 extends over 16 amino acids. The trim removed 5 bases at V and 4 bases at J, leaving 11 bases unmatched. The CDR3 sequence is CASSKTDRAGNQPQHF. In DNA, the CDR3 is TGCGCCAGCAGCAAAACTGACAGGGCAGGAAATCAGCCCCAGCATTTT.

J is TRBJ2-3 and V is TRBV19; 8 nucleotides line up with TRBD2. The ends lost 3 bases at V and 1 base at J; junction bases unmatched: 12. Per germline, CDR1 LNHDA and CDR2 SQIVND (reference sequence). This CDR3 region has 18 residues. The CDR3 nucleotides are TGTGCCAGTAGTATGGAGCGGGAGTCTATCTTTGGCACAGATACGCAGTATTTT. This codes for CASSMERESIFGTDTQYF.

The chain recombines TRBV6-5 with TRBJ1-5; no reliable D call. CDR3 length equals 12 residues. The germline CDR1 and CDR2 sequences are MNHEY and SVGAGI. V lost 2 bases and J 9 bases, leaving 8 bases between the germline ends. This CDR3 reads CASSYITGPQHF. The CDR3 coding sequence is TGTGCCAGCAGTTACATAACGGGGCCCCAGCATTTT.

This clone occurred a few times. V and J are TRBV19 and TRBJ1-4; 9 bases map to TRBD1. Looked up from germline, CDR1 is LNHDA and CDR2 is SQIVND (reference sequence). The junction had 2 bases not matched to a gene; V was cut back by 7 bases and J by 5 bases. This CDR3 comprises 13 residues. This CDR3 is CASKGQGNEKLFF. Written as DNA, the CDR3 is TGTGCCAGTAAAGGACAGGGGAATGAAAAACTGTTTTTT.

The chain joins TRBV27 to TRBJ2-7; 8 bases are shared with TRBD1. Trimming removed 6 bases from V and 0 bases from J; junction bases left unmatched: 22. The CDR3 extends over 20 amino acids. Germline loops: CDR1 MNHEY, CDR2 SMNVEV (reference sequence). The DNA of the CDR3 is TGTGCCAGCAGACTCCAACCCCTCGGGACAGGTGGAACCCACTCCTACGAGCAGTACTTC. The encoded protein is CASRLQPLGTGGTHSYEQYF.

The chain joins TRBV6-1 to TRBJ2-2; the match to TRBD1 covers 8 bases. There are 15 residues in the CDR3. Losses at the gene ends were 8 bases for V and 0 bases for J; bases not matched to a gene: 5. Germline V CDR1 and CDR2: MNHNS, SASEGT. For the CDR3, the DNA is TGTGCCAGCGCCCAGGACAGGGCGAACACCGGGGAGCTGTTTTTT. Its translation is CASAQDRANTGELFF.

The V call is TRBV7-6, the J call TRBJ2-3, with TRBD2 matching over 8 bases. Per the germline V gene, CDR1 is SGHVS and CDR2 is FNYEAQ. V trimming: 5 bases; J trimming: 4 bases; junction bases outside the gene matches: 8. The CDR3 has 15 amino acids. This chain's CDR3 is CASSPRGRPADTQYF. CDR3 sequence (DNA): TGTGCCAGCAGCCCCCGCGGGAGGCCGGCAGATACGCAGTATTTT.

In nucleotides, the CDR3 is TGTGCCAGCAGCTTACCCGGACAGGTGGGTAATGAAAAACTGTTTTTT. The encoded protein is CASSLPGQVGNEKLFF. V usage is TRBV5-6 and J usage is TRBJ1-4; the match to TRBD1 covers 7 bases. From germline, CDR1 is SGHDT and CDR2 YYEEEE. The CDR3 runs 16 residues. Trimming cost V 2 bases and J 4 bases; bases outside gene matches: 8.

The chain recombines TRBV2 with TRBJ1-2; 10 bases map to TRBD1. V trimming: 8 bases; J trimming: 2 bases; junction bases outside the gene matches: 17. Germline assignment: CDR1 SNHLY and CDR2 FYNNEI. The CDR3 covers 18 residues. The CDR3 loop is CASPRGLRTGGLNYGYTF. The CDR3 DNA follows: TGTGCCAGCCCCAGAGGGCTGCGGACAGGGGGGTTGAACTATGGCTACACCTTC.

The CDR3 is CASSQVSGSAKNIQYF. The CDR3 bases are TGCGCCAGCAGCCAAGTTAGCGGGTCAGCCAAAAACATTCAGTACTTC. V and J are TRBV4-1 and TRBJ2-4; 7 bases agree with TRBD2. Germline lookup yields CDR1 MGHRA and CDR2 YSYEKL. Trimming took 1 base from V and 0 from J; bases not matched to a gene: 3. The CDR3 length is 16 residues.

The gene calls are TRBV15 and TRBJ2-6; 8 positions agree with TRBD1. J gave up 0 bases and V 3 bases, and 7 bases lay outside the gene matches. This CDR3 has 18 residues. Per the germline V gene, CDR1 is LNHNV and CDR2 is YYDKDF (reference sequence). CDR3: CATSSRDRTPSGANVLTF. CDR3 DNA: TGTGCCACCAGCAGCCGGGACAGGACCCCCTCTGGGGCCAACGTCCTGACTTTC.

This chain joins TRBV7-9 and TRBJ1-3; no clear D. CDR1 SEHNR and CDR2 FQNEAQ come from the germline V gene (reference sequence). This CDR3 is 13 amino acids long. Deletions cut 5 bases from V and 0 bases from J, with 5 bases between. The CDR3 loop reads CASSPSSGNTIYF. The DNA for the CDR3 is TGTGCCAGCAGCCCCTCCTCTGGAAACACCATATATTTT.

This clone appeared a few times. This chain joins TRBV7-6 and TRBJ2-7, with 10 positions matching TRBD2. The CDR3 spans 17 residues. V lost 0 bases, J lost 3 bases, and 8 bases stayed unmatched. The germline CDR1 and CDR2 sequences are SGHVS and FNYEAQ. CDR3 nucleotides: TGTGCCAGCAGCTTAGCGCGACCCACTAGCGGGATCTACGAGCAGTACTTC. This gives the protein CASSLARPTSGIYEQYF.

The chain joins TRBV6-6 to TRBJ2-5; 7 bases are a match to TRBD2. The J call is doubtful: the DNA matches TRBJ2-7 better. Germline V lookup: CDR1 MNHNY, CDR2 SVGAGI (reference sequence). The CDR3 length is 16 residues. The DNA for the CDR3 is TGTGCCAGCAGTTACCCAAAGGGAGCGGGGCCCCTCGAGCAGTACTTC. Amino acid sequence: CASSYPKGAGPLEQYF.

This chain joins TRBV11-3 and TRBJ2-1; TRBD2 agrees at 8 bases. Germline CDR1 and CDR2: SGHNT and YENEEA. The length of the CDR3 is 17 residues. Trimming at V came to 0 bases and at J to 9 bases, leaving 13 bases not matched to a gene. Here the CDR3 reads CASSLDKAGGGMGEQFF. CDR3 DNA sequence: TGTGCCAGCAGCTTAGATAAGGCGGGAGGAGGTATGGGTGAGCAGTTCTTC.

The chain employs TRBV15 and TRBJ1-5; D gene ambiguous. CDR1 and CDR2 from the germline V gene are LNHNV and YYDKDF (reference sequence). V was clipped by 0 bases and J by 3 bases, with 21 bases between them. The CDR3 runs 19 residues. CDR3 in amino acids: CATSRDRTDRAVHNQPQHF. As DNA, the CDR3 is TGTGCCACCAGCAGAGATCGAACGGACCGAGCGGTACACAATCAGCCCCAGCATTTT.

This chain links TRBV6-1 with TRBJ2-1; D is possibly TRBD1 (5 bases). Trimming removed 2 bases from V and 15 bases from J, with 20 bases in between. This CDR3 comprises 14 residues. Germline V lookup: CDR1 MNHNS, CDR2 SASEGT. The CDR3 DNA reads as TGTGCCAGCAGTGAAACGATCGCCGCAGGACAACTGTTCTTC. This codes for CASSETIAAGQLFF.

The rearrangement joins TRBV7-2 to TRBJ2-7; 9 nucleotides align to TRBD2. Germline V gene lookup returns CDR1 SGHTA and CDR2 FQGNSA. The V and J ends lost 1 base and 1 base, in that order; junction bases with no gene match: 5. The CDR3 is 16 residues long. The CDR3 sequence: CASSLDQGLASYEQYF. As DNA, the CDR3 is TGTGCCAGCAGCTTAGATCAGGGACTAGCATCCTACGAGCAGTACTTC. The variable domain in full, with the rest retrieved from reference TRBV7-2 and TRBJ2-7, is GAGVSQSPSNKVTEKGKDVELRCDPISGHTALYWYRQSLGQGLEFLIYFQGNSAPDKSGLPSDRFSAERTGGSVSTLTIQRTQQEDSAVYLCASSLDQGLASYEQYFGPGTRLTVT.

The chain couples TRBV28 to TRBJ1-5; D gene ambiguous. The germline V gene encodes CDR1 MDHEN and CDR2 SYDVKM. The CDR3 runs to 13 residues. Trimming removed 1 base at V and 4 bases at J, with 5 bases between. The CDR3 DNA follows: TGTGCCAGCAGTTTATCAGTAAATCAGCCCCAGCATTTT. Residues: CASSLSVNQPQHF. Looking up the rest from reference TRBV28 and TRBJ1-5 gives the full variable domain: DVKVTQSSRYLVKRTGEKVFLECVQDMDHENMFWYRQDPGLGLRLIYFSYDVKMKEKGDIPEGYSVSREKKERFSLILESASTNQTSMYLCASSLSVNQPQHFGDGTRLSIL.